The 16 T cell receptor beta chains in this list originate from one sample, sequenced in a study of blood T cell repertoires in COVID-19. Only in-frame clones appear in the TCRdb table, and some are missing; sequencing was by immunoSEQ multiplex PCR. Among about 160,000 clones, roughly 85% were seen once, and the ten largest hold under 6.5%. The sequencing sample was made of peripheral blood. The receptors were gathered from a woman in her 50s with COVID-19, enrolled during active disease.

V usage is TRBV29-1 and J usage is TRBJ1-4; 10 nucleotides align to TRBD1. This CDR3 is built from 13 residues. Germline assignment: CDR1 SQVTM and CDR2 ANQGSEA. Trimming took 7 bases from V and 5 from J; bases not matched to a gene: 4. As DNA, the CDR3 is TGCAGCGGGATGGGACAGGGGAATGAAAAACTGTTTTTT. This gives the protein CSGMGQGNEKLFF.

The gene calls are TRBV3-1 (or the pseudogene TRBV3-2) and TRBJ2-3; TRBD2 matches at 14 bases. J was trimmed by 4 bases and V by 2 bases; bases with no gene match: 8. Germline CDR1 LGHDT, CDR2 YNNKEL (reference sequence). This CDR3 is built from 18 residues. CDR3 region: CASSQRSGLAGVSDTQYF. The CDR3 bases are TGTGCCAGCAGCCAACGGTCGGGACTAGCGGGGGTGTCAGATACGCAGTATTTT.

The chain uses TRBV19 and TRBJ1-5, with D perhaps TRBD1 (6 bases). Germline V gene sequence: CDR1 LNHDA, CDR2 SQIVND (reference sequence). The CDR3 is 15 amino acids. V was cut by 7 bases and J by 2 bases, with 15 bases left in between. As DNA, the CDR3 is TGTGCCAGTACCATGGGGGGGGCCGGCAATCAGCCCCAGCATTTT. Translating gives CASTMGGAGNQPQHF.

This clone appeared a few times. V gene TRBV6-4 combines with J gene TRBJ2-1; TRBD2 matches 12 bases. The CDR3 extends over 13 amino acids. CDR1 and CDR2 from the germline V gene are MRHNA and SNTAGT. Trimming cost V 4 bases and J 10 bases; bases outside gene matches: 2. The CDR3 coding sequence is TGTGCCAGCAGTGCGACTAGCGGGGGAGAGCAGTTCTTC. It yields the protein CASSATSGGEQFF.

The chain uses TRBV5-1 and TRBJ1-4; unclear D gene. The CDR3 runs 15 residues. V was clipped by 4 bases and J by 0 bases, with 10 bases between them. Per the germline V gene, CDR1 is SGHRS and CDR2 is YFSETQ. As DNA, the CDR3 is TGCGCCAGCAGCCCTTCGGTTGCAACTAATGAAAAACTGTTTTTT. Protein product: CASSPSVATNEKLFF.

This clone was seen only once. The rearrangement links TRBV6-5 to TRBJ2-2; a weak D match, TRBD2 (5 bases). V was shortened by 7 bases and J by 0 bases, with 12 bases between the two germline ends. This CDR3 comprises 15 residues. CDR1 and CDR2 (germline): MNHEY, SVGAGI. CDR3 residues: CASNVQRTNTGELFF. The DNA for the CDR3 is TGTGCCAGCAATGTCCAGCGGACGAACACCGGGGAGCTGTTTTTT.

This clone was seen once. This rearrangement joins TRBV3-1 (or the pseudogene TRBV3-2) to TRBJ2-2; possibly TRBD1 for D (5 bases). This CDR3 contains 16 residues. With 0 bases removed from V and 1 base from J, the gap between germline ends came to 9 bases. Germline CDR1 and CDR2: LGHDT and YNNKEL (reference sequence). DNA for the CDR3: TGTGCCAGCAGCCAAGAGGGTCAGGGGAACACCGGGGAGCTGTTTTTT. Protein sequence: CASSQEGQGNTGELFF.

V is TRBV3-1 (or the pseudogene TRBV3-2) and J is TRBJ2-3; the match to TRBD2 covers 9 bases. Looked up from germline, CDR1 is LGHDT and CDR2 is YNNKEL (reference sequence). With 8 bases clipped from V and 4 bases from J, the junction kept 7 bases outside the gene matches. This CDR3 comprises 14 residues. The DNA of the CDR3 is TGTGCCAGCTCGGCGGGGGGGCCTGCAGATACGCAGTATTTT. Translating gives CASSAGGPADTQYF.

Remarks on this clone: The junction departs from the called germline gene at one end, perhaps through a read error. Written as DNA, the CDR3 is TGTGCTAGCAGCCTAGGGACTAGCGGGGGGGTTTCTGAGCAGTTCTTC. Translation: CASSLGTSGGVSEQFF. The chain combines TRBV7-7 with TRBJ2-1; the match to TRBD2 covers 16 bases. Germline-derived CDR1 and CDR2 are SSHAT and FNYEAQ (reference sequence). The CDR3 runs to 16 residues. Full variable domain (missing parts from reference TRBV7-7 and TRBJ2-1): GAGVSQSPRYKVTKRGQDVTLRCDPISSHATLYWYQQALGQGPEFLTYFNYEAQPDKSGLPSDRFSAERPEGSISTLTIQRTEQRDSAMYRCASSLGTSGGVSEQFFGPGTRLTVL.

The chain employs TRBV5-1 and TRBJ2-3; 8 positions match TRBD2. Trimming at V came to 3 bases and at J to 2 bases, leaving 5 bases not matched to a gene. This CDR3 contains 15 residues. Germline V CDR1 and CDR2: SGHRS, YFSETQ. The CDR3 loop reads CASSYPGLVTDTQYF. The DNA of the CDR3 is TGCGCCAGCAGCTACCCGGGACTAGTCACAGATACGCAGTATTTT.

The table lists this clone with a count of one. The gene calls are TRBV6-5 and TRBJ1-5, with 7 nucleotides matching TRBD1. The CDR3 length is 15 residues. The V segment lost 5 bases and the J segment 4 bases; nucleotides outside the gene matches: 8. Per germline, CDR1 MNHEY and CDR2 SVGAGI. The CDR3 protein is CASSPAGTVNQPQHF. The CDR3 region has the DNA TGTGCCAGCAGTCCCGCGGGGACAGTAAATCAGCCCCAGCATTTT.

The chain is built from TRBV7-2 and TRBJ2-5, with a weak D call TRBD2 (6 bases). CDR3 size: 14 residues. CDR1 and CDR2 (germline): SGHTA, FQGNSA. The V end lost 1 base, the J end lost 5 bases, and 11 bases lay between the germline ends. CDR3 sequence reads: CASSLVSGEETQYF. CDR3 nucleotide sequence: TGTGCCAGCAGCTTAGTCTCGGGGGAGGAGACCCAGTACTTC.

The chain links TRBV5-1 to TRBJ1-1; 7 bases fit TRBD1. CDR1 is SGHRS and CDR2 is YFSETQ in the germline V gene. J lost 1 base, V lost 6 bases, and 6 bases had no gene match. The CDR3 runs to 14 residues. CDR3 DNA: TGCGCCAGCACCCCCCGGACAGGGAACACTGAAGCTTTCTTT. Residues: CASTPRTGNTEAFF.

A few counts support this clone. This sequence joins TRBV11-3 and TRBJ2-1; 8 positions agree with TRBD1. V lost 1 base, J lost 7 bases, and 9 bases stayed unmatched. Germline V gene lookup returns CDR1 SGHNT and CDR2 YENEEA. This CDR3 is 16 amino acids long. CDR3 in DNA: TGTGCCAGCAGCTTAGTGCAGGGGGCTGTTGGAAATGAGCAGTTCTTC. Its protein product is CASSLVQGAVGNEQFF.

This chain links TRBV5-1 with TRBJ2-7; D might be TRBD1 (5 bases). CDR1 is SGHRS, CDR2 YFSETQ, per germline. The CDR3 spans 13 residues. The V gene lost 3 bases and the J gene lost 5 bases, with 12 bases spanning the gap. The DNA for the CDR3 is TGCGCCAGCAGCTCCTACCAGGGTAACGAGCAGTACTTC. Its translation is CASSSYQGNEQYF.

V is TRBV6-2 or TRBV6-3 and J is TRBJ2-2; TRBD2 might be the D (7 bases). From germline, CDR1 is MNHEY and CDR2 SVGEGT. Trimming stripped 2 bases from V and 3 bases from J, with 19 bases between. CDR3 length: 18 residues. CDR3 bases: TGTGCCAGCAGTTACGGGCGGGGGCCCCACGCTCACACCGGGGAGCTGTTTTTT. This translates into CASSYGRGPHAHTGELFF.